The rows below give T cell receptor beta chains drawn from one sample of a study of T-cell reconstitution after alpha-beta-depleted transplantation in children. TCRdb reprocessed the PCR reads with MiXCR, giving one entry per CDR3 protein. Here the sample spans roughly 500,000 distinct CDR3 sequences, about 30% being singletons. Source: PBMCs from the stem cell graft donor, taken from the stem cell graft. The source of these receptors is a human donor who donated a stem cell graft to a child with aplastic anemia. CDR3s include the opening cysteine and the closing phenylalanine or tryptophan. The D gene is left open where the match is weak. Not every row has a clone size; where given, it reads once, few, many or a size class.

D gene	clone size	J gene	V gene	CDR3 protein	CDR3 DNA
NA	NA	TRBJ2-3	TRBV12-3/TRBV12-4	CASTLIGDTQYF	TGTGCCAGCACCTTAATCGGGGATACGCAGTATTTT
NA	NA	TRBJ1-1	TRBV10-3	CAISESGVPNTEAFF	TGTGCCATCAGTGAGTCCGGGGTACCGAACACTGAAGCTTTCTTT
NA	few	TRBJ2-1	TRBV20-1	CSARRPAASSYNEQFF	TGCAGTGCTAGACGACCAGCGGCCAGCTCCTACAATGAGCAGTTCTTC
NA	NA	TRBJ2-1	TRBV7-3	CASSQNRDYNEQFF	TGTGCCAGCAGCCAGAACAGGGATTACAATGAGCAGTTCTTC
TRBD1	NA	TRBJ1-2	TRBV15	CATSGTGGDGGGYTF	TGTGCCACCAGCGGAACAGGGGGCGACGGAGGTGGCTACACCTTC
NA	many	TRBJ1-6	TRBV20-1	CMTGPPNSPLHF	TGCATGACCGGGCCGCCGAATTCACCCCTCCACTTT
NA	NA	TRBJ2-1	TRBV28	CASSVQYNEQFF	TGTGCCAGCAGTGTTCAGTACAATGAGCAGTTCTTC
NA	few	TRBJ2-3	TRBV6-5	CASSYDGISTDTQYF	TGTGCCAGCAGTTACGATGGGATCAGCACAGATACGCAGTATTTT
NA	NA	TRBJ2-2	TRBV29-1	CSVLGGELFF	TGCAGCGTTTTGGGAGGGGAGCTGTTTTTT
NA	few	TRBJ2-5	TRBV7-2	CASSHQGGETQYF	TGTGCCAGCAGCCACCAGGGGGGAGAGACCCAGTACTTC
TRBD2	few	TRBJ2-7	TRBV30	CAWGPGGSRHEQYF	TGTGCCTGGGGGCCCGGCGGGAGTCGGCACGAGCAGTACTTC
NA	once	TRBJ1-4	TRBV4-2	CASSPPGATNEKLFF	TGTGCCAGCAGCCCGCCGGGTGCAACTAATGAAAAACTGTTTTTT
TRBD1	NA	TRBJ1-1	TRBV5-1	CASSPTRTGVGTEAFF	TGCGCCAGCAGCCCAACGCGGACAGGGGTTGGAACTGAAGCTTTCTTT
TRBD1	NA	TRBJ1-1	TRBV30	CAWRGTGGSITEAFF	TGTGCCTGGAGGGGGACAGGAGGGAGTATCACTGAAGCTTTCTTT
NA	NA	TRBJ1-5	TRBV20-1	CSARAYTNQPQHF	TGCAGTGCTAGAGCATATACCAATCAGCCCCAGCATTTT
NA	NA	TRBJ1-3	TRBV29-1	CSVGQTSGNTIYF	TGCAGCGTTGGACAAACCTCTGGAAACACCATATATTTT
TRBD2	few	TRBJ2-3	TRBV20-1	CSARPGTSGSRTDTQYF	TGCAGTGCTAGGCCCGGGACTAGCGGGTCTCGTACAGATACGCAGTATTTT
NA	few	TRBJ2-5	TRBV6-1	CASSDTGRIQETQYF	TGTGCCAGCAGTGACACTGGACGAATCCAAGAGACCCAGTACTTC
TRBD1	NA	TRBJ2-1	TRBV29-1	CSARTGAAYNEQFF	TGCAGCGCCAGGACAGGGGCAGCCTACAATGAGCAGTTCTTC
TRBD2	NA	TRBJ2-7	TRBV20-1	CSAGRTSGTIEQYF	TGCAGTGCTGGAAGGACTAGCGGGACAATCGAGCAGTACTTC
TRBD1	few	TRBJ2-4	TRBV7-2	CASSPDRGGNIQYF	TGTGCCAGCAGCCCAGACAGGGGCGGAAACATTCAGTACTTC
TRBD2	NA	TRBJ2-7	TRBV20-1	CSASPPTGTSGSYEQYF	TGCAGTGCCTCGCCCCCCACCGGGACTAGCGGCTCCTACGAGCAGTACTTC
TRBD2	NA	TRBJ2-1	TRBV18	CASSPLAGQDNEQFF	TGTGCCAGCTCTCCTCTAGCGGGACAAGACAATGAGCAGTTCTTC
NA	few	TRBJ1-4	TRBV7-2	CASSRRATNEKLFF	TGTGCCAGCTCCCGGCGAGCAACTAATGAAAAACTGTTTTTT
NA	NA	TRBJ2-1	TRBV29-1	CSVVGGAPYNEQFF	TGCAGCGTTGTAGGTGGGGCCCCATACAATGAGCAGTTCTTC
NA	NA	TRBJ2-3	TRBV19	CASTPVGSTDTQYF	TGTGCCAGTACCCCGGTGGGGAGCACAGATACGCAGTATTTT
NA	NA	TRBJ1-1	TRBV12-3/TRBV12-4	CASSLSPQNTEAFF	TGTGCCAGCAGTTTGTCCCCGCAAAACACTGAAGCTTTCTTT
NA	NA	TRBJ1-1	TRBV28	CASRIRYTEAFF	TGTGCCAGCAGAATACGATACACTGAAGCTTTCTTT
NA	few	TRBJ2-1	TRBV7-7	CASSLASGVNEQFF	TGTGCCAGCAGCTTAGCGTCGGGGGTCAATGAGCAGTTCTTC
NA	NA	TRBJ1-2	TRBV12-3/TRBV12-4	CASSRDYGYTF	TGTGCCAGCAGTCGAGACTATGGCTACACCTTC
NA	few	TRBJ2-3	TRBV29-1	CSVEELGTDTQYF	TGCAGCGTTGAAGAATTGGGCACAGATACGCAGTATTTT
NA	NA	TRBJ2-3	TRBV29-1	CSVEPDTGPGHTYDTQYF	TGCAGCGTTGAACCCGATACAGGGCCGGGACACACATACGATACGCAGTATTTT
NA	NA	TRBJ2-1	TRBV5-1	CASSPPGNNEQFF	TGCGCCAGCAGCCCCCCAGGGAACAATGAGCAGTTCTTC
NA	NA	TRBJ1-1	TRBV30	CAWRYGGFNTEAFF	TGTGCCTGGAGATATGGGGGCTTTAACACTGAAGCTTTCTTT
TRBD2	NA	TRBJ2-5	TRBV7-9	CASSLSTSGKETQYF	TGTGCCAGCAGCTTATCTACTAGCGGCAAAGAGACCCAGTACTTC
NA	few	TRBJ2-3	TRBV6-1	CASSGSYRVESTDTQYF	TGTGCCAGCAGTGGATCGTACAGGGTCGAAAGCACAGATACGCAGTATTTT
NA	NA	TRBJ2-1	TRBV6-2/TRBV6-3	CASSSPLTGILGNEQFF	TGTGCCAGCAGTTCGCCATTGACAGGTATTTTGGGCAATGAGCAGTTCTTC
NA	few	TRBJ2-1	TRBV29-1	CSVDLSGRTYNEQFF	TGCAGCGTTGATCTGTCAGGGAGGACCTACAATGAGCAGTTCTTC
TRBD1	NA	TRBJ1-2	TRBV7-9	CASSPLTGFEYGYTF	TGTGCCAGCAGCCCCTTGACAGGGTTCGAGTATGGCTACACCTTC
NA	few	TRBJ1-2	TRBV25-1	CASSEISPARNYGYTF	TGTGCCAGCAGTGAAATCAGTCCAGCTCGTAACTATGGCTACACCTTC
NA	NA	TRBJ1-4	TRBV4-3	CASSQDYVGLGEKLFF	TGCGCCAGCAGCCAAGATTATGTGGGTTTGGGTGAAAAACTGTTTTTT
NA	few	TRBJ2-1	TRBV12-3/TRBV12-4	CASSLTSHYNEQFF	TGTGCCAGCAGTTTAACTTCTCATTACAATGAGCAGTTCTTC
NA	few	TRBJ2-2	TRBV5-6	CASSFGGGGHTGELFF	TGTGCCAGCAGCTTTGGTGGGGGCGGCCACACCGGGGAGCTGTTTTTT
NA	NA	TRBJ2-2	TRBV5-1	CASRGERSANTGELFF	TGCGCCAGCAGGGGAGAGCGGAGCGCGAACACCGGGGAGCTGTTTTTT
NA	NA	TRBJ1-5	TRBV7-9	CASSFNSADNQPQHF	TGTGCCAGCAGCTTTAATTCCGCAGACAACCAGCCCCAGCATTTT
NA	NA	TRBJ1-2	TRBV29-1	CSVGLTGNYGYTF	TGCAGCGTTGGGCTGACTGGGAACTATGGCTACACCTTC
NA	few	TRBJ2-1	TRBV20-1	CSARGRGGGPGLNEQFF	TGCAGTGCTAGAGGAAGAGGGGGAGGGCCCGGTCTAAATGAGCAGTTCTTC
NA	NA	TRBJ1-1	TRBV29-1	CSVVSSPGTEAFF	TGCAGCGTTGTGTCCAGTCCGGGCACTGAAGCTTTCTTT